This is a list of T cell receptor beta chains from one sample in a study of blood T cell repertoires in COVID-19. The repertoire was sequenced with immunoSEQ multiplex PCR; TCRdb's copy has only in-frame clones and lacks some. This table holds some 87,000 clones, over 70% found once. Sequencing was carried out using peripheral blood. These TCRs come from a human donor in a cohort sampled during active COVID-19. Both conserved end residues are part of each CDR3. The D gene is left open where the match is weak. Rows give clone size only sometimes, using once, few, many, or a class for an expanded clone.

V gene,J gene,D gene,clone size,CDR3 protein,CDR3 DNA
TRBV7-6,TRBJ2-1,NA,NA,CAVLQGGEQFF,TGTGCCGTACTACAGGGCGGTGAGCAGTTCTTC
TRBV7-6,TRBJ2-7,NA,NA,CASSLGSGNGEQYF,TGTGCCAGCAGCTTAGGATCAGGGAACGGCGAGCAGTACTTC
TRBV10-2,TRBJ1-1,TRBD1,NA,CASSPNNNRDRPYTEAFF,TGCGCCAGCAGTCCAAATAACAACCGGGACAGGCCTTACACTGAAGCTTTCTTT
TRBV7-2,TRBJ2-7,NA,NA,CASSLVGMGGPTTYEQYF,TGTGCCAGCAGCTTAGTAGGCATGGGGGGGCCTACAACCTACGAGCAGTACTTC
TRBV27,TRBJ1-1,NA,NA,CASSGGPRGGTEAFF,TGTGCCAGCAGTGGGGGGCCACGGGGGGGTACTGAAGCTTTCTTT
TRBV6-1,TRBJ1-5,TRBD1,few,CASSGRDREPRSNQPQHF,TGTGCCAGCAGTGGCCGGGACAGGGAACCCAGGAGCAATCAGCCCCAGCATTTT
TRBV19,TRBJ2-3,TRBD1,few,CASTPGDRVTDTQYF,TGTGCCAGTACTCCCGGGGACAGAGTCACAGATACGCAGTATTTT
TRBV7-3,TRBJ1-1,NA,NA,CASSQTVSNTEAFF,TGTGCCAGCAGCCAAACAGTATCGAACACTGAAGCTTTCTTT
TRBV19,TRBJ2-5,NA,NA,CASSSRSPVQYF,TGTGCCAGTAGTAGTCGATCGCCGGTGCAGTACTTC
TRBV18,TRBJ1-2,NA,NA,CASSSAEVYGYTF,TGTGCCAGCTCTTCAGCAGAGGTCTATGGCTACACCTTC
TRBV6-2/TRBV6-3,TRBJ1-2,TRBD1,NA,CASSYNLGTGNSGYTF,TGTGCCAGCAGTTACAACCTTGGGACAGGGAACAGTGGCTACACCTTC
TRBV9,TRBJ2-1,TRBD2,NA,CASSDPGTSGGAWEQFF,TGTGCCAGCAGCGACCCCGGGACTAGCGGGGGGGCATGGGAGCAGTTCTTC
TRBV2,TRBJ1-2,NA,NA,CASRETGNYGYTF,TGTGCCAGCAGAGAGACAGGAAACTATGGCTACACCTTC
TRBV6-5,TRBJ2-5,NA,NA,CASSPRGRETQYF,TGTGCCAGCAGCCCGCGCGGCCGAGAGACCCAGTACTTC
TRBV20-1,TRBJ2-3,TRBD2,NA,CSASYGGSADTQYF,TGCAGTGCTAGTTACGGGGGGTCTGCAGATACGCAGTATTTT
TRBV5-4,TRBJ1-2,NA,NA,CASSLKGRGVVDGYTF,TGTGCCAGCAGCTTAAAGGGCAGGGGAGTAGTAGATGGCTACACCTTC
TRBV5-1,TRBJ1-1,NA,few,CASSLGLSGVNTEAFF,TGCGCCAGCAGCTTGGGATTATCCGGGGTTAACACTGAAGCTTTCTTT
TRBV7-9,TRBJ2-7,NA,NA,CASSLEGVRGYEQYF,TGTGCCAGCAGCTTAGAGGGCGTTCGCGGGTACGAGCAGTACTTC
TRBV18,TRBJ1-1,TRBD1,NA,CASSLTGTGNTEAFF,TGTGCCAGCTCACTGACAGGGACGGGAAACACTGAAGCTTTCTTT
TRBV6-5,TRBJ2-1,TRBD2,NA,CASSYSWGGSSNEQFF,TGTGCCAGCAGTTACTCGTGGGGCGGGAGTTCCAATGAGCAGTTCTTC
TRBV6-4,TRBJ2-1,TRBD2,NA,CASSDRVAGEQFF,TGTGCCAGCAGTGACAGGGTAGCGGGGGAGCAGTTCTTC
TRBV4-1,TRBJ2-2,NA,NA,CASSQETDTGELFF,TGCGCCAGCAGCCAAGAGACAGACACCGGGGAGCTGTTTTTT
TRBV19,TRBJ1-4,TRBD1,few,CASSTVTGVNEKLFF,TGTGCCAGTAGTACCGTGACAGGGGTCAATGAAAAACTGTTTTTT
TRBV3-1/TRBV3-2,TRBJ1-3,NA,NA,CASSPEGNTIYF,TGTGCCAGCAGTCCGGAGGGAAACACCATATATTTT
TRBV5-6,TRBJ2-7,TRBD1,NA,CASTRTGAPYEQYF,TGTGCCAGCACCAGGACAGGGGCCCCCTACGAGCAGTACTTC
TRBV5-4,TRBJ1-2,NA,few,CASSFRGADGYTF,TGTGCCAGCAGCTTTCGGGGGGCTGATGGCTACACCTTC